This T cell receptor beta chain was captured in a study of T cell responses to AZD1222 COVID-19 vaccine. The CDR3 totals 12 residues. CDR1 and CDR2 (germline): SQVTM, ANQGSEA. The V gene lost 7 bases and the J gene lost 7 bases, with 13 bases spanning the gap. Data came from immunoSEQ multiplex PCR; TCRdb stores just in-frame clones and leaves some out. In the table there are over 150,000 clones, about 90% of which are singletons. This TCR was sampled from an adult in good health. The chain is built from TRBV29-1 and TRBJ1-4, with D uncertain. Specimen: peripheral blood, collected on day 0 of AZD1222 vaccination. CDR3 protein: CSARGYGEKLFF. The DNA of the CDR3 is TGCAGCGCCCGCGGGTATGGTGAAAAACTGTTTTTT.